This is a list of T cell receptor beta chains from one sample in a study of regulatory T cells in long-lasting Graves disease. MiXCR was run by TCRdb on the multiplex PCR reads, yielding one entry per CDR3 protein. The sample holds fewer than 550,000 distinct CDR3 sequences, roughly 15% seen once. The sample also formed part of further work on T cells in Graves' hyperthyroidism and ophthalmopathy.

Sequences were derived from peripheral blood mononuclear cells (PBMCs), sampled at new diagnosis, from a patient treated with antithyroid drugs. All receptors come from a woman aged 18-29 years with Graves disease. Both conserved end residues are part of each CDR3. D genes are given only for firm matches. Where a row states a size, it is once, few, many or the class of an expanded clone; other rows omit it.

J | D | V | size | DNA | CDR3
TRBJ2-3 | TRBD2 | TRBV7-2 | many | TGTGCCAGCAGCTTAGTTACCTCCGGGACTAGCGGGAGGTCACGGGATACGCAGTATTTT | CASSLVTSGTSGRSRDTQYF
TRBJ1-2 | TRBD1 | TRBV12-3/TRBV12-4 | - | TGTGCCAGCAGTACGGGACAGGGGGCTTTGGGCTACACCTTC | CASSTGQGALGYTF
TRBJ2-2 | TRBD2 | TRBV24-1 | many | TGTGCCACCAGTGATTTAGGCGGGAGTTTGATCACCGGGGAGCTGTTTTTT | CATSDLGGSLITGELFF
TRBJ2-1 | TRBD2 | TRBV11-1 | many | TGTGCCAGCAGCTATCGTGGGAGCGGGGACTACAATGAGCAGTTCTTC | CASSYRGSGDYNEQFF
TRBJ1-4 | TRBD1 | TRBV10-3 | - | TGTGCCACCGGACAGGGAGCAAATGAAAAACTGTTTTTT | CATGQGANEKLFF
TRBJ1-5 | - | TRBV19 | - | TGTGCCAGTAGTATTGTGGGCCCTCGCCCCAATCAGCCCCAGCATTTT | CASSIVGPRPNQPQHF
TRBJ1-3 | - | TRBV27 | - | TGTGCCAGCAGGCCAGGGACACCAATCTCTGGAAACACCATATATTTT | CASRPGTPISGNTIYF
TRBJ2-1 | TRBD2 | TRBV24-1 | few | TGTGCCACCAGTGAGGGAGGACTAGCGGGCAATGAGCAGTTCTTC | CATSEGGLAGNEQFF
TRBJ2-7 | TRBD2 | TRBV12-3/TRBV12-4 | many | TGTGCCAGCAGGGCCAGCGGGAGCGGGTACGAGCAGTACTTC | CASRASGSGYEQYF
TRBJ2-7 | TRBD1 | TRBV2 | many | TGTGCCAGCAGTGAAAAGGGGGCGGTATCCTACGAGCAGTACTTC | CASSEKGAVSYEQYF
TRBJ2-7 | - | TRBV2 | many | TGTGCCAGCAGTGAAAAAACAGGGAGGTACGAGCAGTACTTC | CASSEKTGRYEQYF
TRBJ1-1 | TRBD1 | TRBV30 | - | TGTGCCGGGAACAGGGGCAACACTGAAGCTTTCTTT | CAGNRGNTEAFF
TRBJ2-2 | TRBD2 | TRBV11-2 | many | TGTGCCAGCAGCTTGAGCGGGACCACCGGGGAGCTGTTTTTT | CASSLSGTTGELFF
TRBJ2-5 | TRBD1 | TRBV6-1 | many | TGTGCCAGCAGACCAGGACAGGGACCCACGGCGGAGACCCAGTACTTC | CASRPGQGPTAETQYF
TRBJ2-7 | TRBD2 | TRBV5-6 | many | TGTGCCAGCAGCAGAAGAGCGGGAGAGTCCGCGAGAAAGCAGTACTTC | CASSRRAGESARKQYF
TRBJ2-2 | TRBD2 | TRBV6-1 | - | TGTGCCAGCACCCGGGGGGACTTGAAGACCGGGGAGCTGTTTTTT | CASTRGDLKTGELFF
TRBJ2-3 | - | TRBV20-1 | - | TGCAGTGCTAGAGCAGGCCATTTTAGCACAGATACGCAGTATTTT | CSARAGHFSTDTQYF
TRBJ1-1 | - | TRBV7-9 | many | TGTGCCAGCACCCAAAGAGCCCTGAACACTGAAGCTTTCTTT | CASTQRALNTEAFF